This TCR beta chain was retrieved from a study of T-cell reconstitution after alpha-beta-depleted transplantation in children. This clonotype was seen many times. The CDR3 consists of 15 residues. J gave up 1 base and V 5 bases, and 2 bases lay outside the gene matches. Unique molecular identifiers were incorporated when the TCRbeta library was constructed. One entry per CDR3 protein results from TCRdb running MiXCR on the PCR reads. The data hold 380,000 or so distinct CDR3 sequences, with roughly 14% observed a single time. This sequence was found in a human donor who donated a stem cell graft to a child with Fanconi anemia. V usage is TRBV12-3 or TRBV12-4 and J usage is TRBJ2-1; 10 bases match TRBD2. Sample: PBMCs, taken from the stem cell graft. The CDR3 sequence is CASSLLAGSYNEQFF. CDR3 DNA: TGTGCCAGCAGTCTACTAGCGGGATCCTACAATGAGCAGTTCTTC.